Following are 29 T cell receptor beta chains from one sample sequenced in a study of blood T cell repertoires in COVID-19. TCRdb keeps only in-frame clones here, not all; method: immunoSEQ multiplex PCR. The sample lists 290,000 or so clones, roughly 85% occurring once. Specimen: peripheral blood. The receptors derive from a middle-aged man with active or convalescent COVID-19.

In this sample, this clone turned up a few times. V gene TRBV9 combines with J gene TRBJ2-1; 10 nucleotides agree with TRBD2. Germline loops: CDR1 SGDLS, CDR2 YYNGEE. This CDR3 has 13 amino acids. Trimming took 4 bases from V and 11 from J; bases not matched to a gene: 6. The CDR3 nucleotides read TGTGCCAGCAGCTTGGAACTAGCGGGACAGCAGTTCTTC. Translating gives CASSLELAGQQFF.

The rearrangement links TRBV30 to TRBJ2-4; D remains ambiguous. Between the trimmed V and J ends, which lost 0 bases and 1 base, there was a span of 7 bases. This CDR3 contains 14 residues. CDR1 GTSNPN and CDR2 SVGIG come from the germline V gene (reference sequence). CDR3 DNA: TGTGCCTGGAGTGTATCCGGGGCCAAAAACATTCAGTACTTC. Its protein is CAWSVSGAKNIQYF.

The genes are TRBV4-3 and TRBJ1-6; 7 positions agree with TRBD1. Trimming removed 3 bases from V and 9 bases from J; junction bases left unmatched: 8. The CDR3 contains 15 residues. Germline V gene sequence: CDR1 LGHNA, CDR2 YSLEER. The CDR3 DNA reads TGCGCCAGCAGCCAGCAGCAGGGGGGACTTTCACCCCTCCACTTT. Residues: CASSQQQGGLSPLHF.

This clone appeared a few times. V and J are TRBV5-8 and TRBJ1-4, with a possible D match to TRBD1 (5 bases). CDR1 is SGHTS and CDR2 is YDEGEE in the germline V gene. The CDR3 sequence is 12 residues long. The ends were cut back, 4 bases at V and 8 bases at J, with 9 bases in the middle. The CDR3 nucleotides are TGTGCCAGCAGCCGGGGGGGGGAAAAACTGTTTTTT. It encodes CASSRGGEKLFF. The variable domain in full, completed from reference TRBV5-8 and TRBJ1-4, reads EAGVTQSPTHLIKTRGQQATLRCSPISGHTSVYWYQQALGLGLQFLLWYDEGEERNRGNFPPRFSGRQFPNYSSELNVNALELEDSALYLCASSRGGEKLFFGSGTQLSVL.

J is TRBJ2-1 and V is TRBV5-1; TRBD2 matches at 9 bases. The CDR3 is 16 amino acids. Germline V gene data show CDR1 as SGHRS and CDR2 as YFSETQ. J lost 4 bases, V lost 3 bases, and 8 bases had no gene match. The CDR3 sequence is CASSSATSGPYNEQFF. The CDR3 nucleotides are TGCGCCAGCAGCTCCGCAACTAGCGGGCCTTACAATGAGCAGTTCTTC.

The CDR3 DNA reads TGTGCCAGCAGCTTAGGTTTCGGGGACAGGGCCTACGAGCAGTACTTC. Protein sequence: CASSLGFGDRAYEQYF. This chain uses TRBV7-9 with TRBJ2-7, with 9 bases identical to TRBD1. The CDR3 is 16 residues long. The germline CDR1 and CDR2 sequences are SEHNR and FQNEAQ (reference sequence). Unmatched junction bases numbered 6, after V lost 1 base and J lost 2 bases.

The J gene is TRBJ2-5, the V gene TRBV12-3 or TRBV12-4, with no clear D. Trimming took 2 bases from V and 5 from J, leaving 3 bases between them. This CDR3 region has 11 residues. The CDR3 region is CASSLRETQYF. For the CDR3, the DNA is TGTGCCAGCAGTTTACGGGAGACCCAGTACTTC.

This chain joins TRBV14 and TRBJ2-1; TRBD2 matches 11 bases. The CDR3 is 17 amino acids. The V segment lost 1 base and the J segment 6 bases; nucleotides outside the gene matches: 8. Germline CDR1 and CDR2: SGHDN and FVKESK. CDR3 in amino acids: CASSQGRGSGRANEQFF. For the CDR3, the DNA is TGTGCCAGCAGCCAAGGTCGCGGTAGCGGGAGGGCCAATGAGCAGTTCTTC.

V usage is TRBV2 and J usage is TRBJ1-3, with D unresolved. The CDR3 is made up of 12 amino acids. Per germline, CDR1 SNHLY and CDR2 FYNNEI. The V end lost 6 bases, the J end lost 3 bases, and 6 bases lay between the germline ends. The CDR3 region is CASSQVGNTIYF. CDR3 coding DNA: TGTGCCAGCAGCCAGGTTGGAAACACCATATATTTT. The full variable domain, rest sourced from reference TRBV2 and TRBJ1-3, is EPEVTQTPSHQVTQMGQEVILRCVPISNHLYFYWYRQILGQKVEFLVSFYNNEISEKSEIFDDQFSVERPDGSNFTLKIRSTKLEDSAMYFCASSQVGNTIYFGEGSWLTVV.

CDR3 sequence: CSASLSAGGGDTQYF. The DNA for the CDR3 is TGCAGTGCTAGTCTTTCCGCGGGAGGTGGAGATACGCAGTATTTT. The chain links TRBV20-1 to TRBJ2-3; 8 nucleotides line up with TRBD2. V lost 3 bases, J lost 5 bases, and 10 bases stayed unmatched. Germline V lookup: CDR1 DFQATT, CDR2 SNEGSKA (reference sequence). The CDR3 sequence is 15 residues long.

V gene TRBV6-5 combines with J gene TRBJ1-1; possible D gene TRBD1, 5 bases. The CDR3 contains 15 residues. Germline lookup yields CDR1 MNHEY and CDR2 SVGAGI. V was trimmed by 6 bases and J by 7 bases, leaving 21 bases between them. This CDR3 reads CASSPSSGTRIEAFF. Here the CDR3 DNA reads TGTGCCAGCAGCCCATCAAGCGGGACTCGAATTGAAGCTTTCTTT.

V usage is TRBV7-8 and J usage is TRBJ2-1; D ambiguous. Germline V gene lookup returns CDR1 SGHVS and CDR2 FQNEAQ. The germline V and J ends were trimmed by 4 bases and 3 bases, with 4 bases remaining between them. The CDR3 spans 12 residues. CDR3 loop: CASSSLYNEQFF. The DNA of the CDR3 is TGTGCCAGCAGCTCCCTCTACAATGAGCAGTTCTTC.

The rearrangement links TRBV29-1 to TRBJ1-5; 10 bases line up with TRBD1. From germline, CDR1 is SQVTM and CDR2 ANQGSEA. The CDR3 length is 15 residues. The trim removed 2 bases at V and 4 bases at J, leaving 5 bases unmatched. CDR3 sequence (DNA): TGCAGCGTTGAAAGCCGGGACAGGGGAAATCAGCCCCAGCATTTT. Its translation is CSVESRDRGNQPQHF.

This rearrangement joins TRBV19 to TRBJ2-1; D is uncertain. V dropped 1 base and J dropped 3 bases, with 7 bases sitting between them. This CDR3 is 14 amino acids long. CDR1 is LNHDA and CDR2 is SQIVND in the germline V gene (reference sequence). The CDR3 loop reads CASSIVVGYNEQFF. The CDR3 DNA reads TGTGCCAGTAGTATAGTCGTCGGCTACAATGAGCAGTTCTTC.

The chain uses TRBV14 and TRBJ1-1; D call uncertain. With 3 bases removed from V and 4 bases from J, the gap between germline ends came to 9 bases. CDR3 size: 13 residues. The germline CDR1 and CDR2 sequences are SGHDN and FVKESK. The CDR3, as DNA: TGTGCCAGCAGCCATCTCCGGGGCACTGAAGCTTTCTTT. Its translation is CASSHLRGTEAFF.

This clone is a singleton in its sample. This chain's CDR3 is CASSLVRGNYGYTF. CDR3 sequence (DNA): TGTGCCAGCAGCTTGGTAAGGGGAAACTATGGCTACACCTTC. The V gene is TRBV5-5, the J gene TRBJ1-2; maybe TRBD1 (5 bases). The CDR3 runs 14 residues. Germline V gene data show CDR1 as SGHKS and CDR2 as YYEKEE (reference sequence). The germline V and J ends were trimmed by 0 bases and 2 bases, with 8 bases remaining between them.

The V call is TRBV4-1, the J call TRBJ1-1; possible D gene TRBD1, 5 bases. The CDR3 totals 13 residues. V was clipped by 4 bases and J by 4 bases, with 10 bases between them. CDR1 is MGHRA, CDR2 YSYEKL, per germline. CDR3 nucleotides: TGCGCCAGCAGCCGGGGCGGGGGCACTGAAGCTTTCTTT. It translates to CASSRGGGTEAFF.

The rearrangement joins TRBV6-5 to TRBJ1-1, with D tentatively TRBD1 (5 bases). Trimming pared 7 bases from V and 14 bases from J, leaving 17 bases between. Looked up from germline, CDR1 is MNHEY and CDR2 is SVGAGI. This CDR3 comprises 11 residues. CDR3 protein: CASTGHIDRFF. The DNA of the CDR3 is TGTGCCAGCACCGGACACATCGATCGGTTCTTT.

The CDR3 is CASSLRLVGDTQYF. The CDR3 DNA reads TGTGCCAGCAGCTTAAGATTAGTTGGTGATACGCAGTATTTT. The chain couples TRBV13 to TRBJ2-3; D gene ambiguous. Germline V gene data show CDR1 as PRHDT and CDR2 as FYEKMQ (reference sequence). The CDR3 loop spans 14 amino acids. V was pared by 2 bases and J by 6 bases, with 12 bases between.

The gene calls are TRBV27 and TRBJ2-3, with D possibly TRBD1 on 5 matching bases. Trimming took 2 bases from V and 6 from J, leaving 12 bases between them. The CDR3 runs 14 residues. Germline CDR1 MNHEY, CDR2 SMNVEV (reference sequence). CDR3 amino acids: CASSLNRPSDTQYF. CDR3 nucleotide sequence: TGTGCCAGCAGTTTAAACAGGCCGTCGGATACGCAGTATTTT.

The V and J genes are TRBV3-1 (or the pseudogene TRBV3-2) and TRBJ2-2; tentative D call: TRBD1 (6 bases). The length of the CDR3 is 15 residues. V was trimmed by 1 base and J by 7 bases, leaving 13 bases between them. In germline, CDR1 is LGHDT, CDR2 YNNKEL (reference sequence). The CDR3 sequence: CASSQVRGRGGELFF. The DNA for the CDR3 is TGTGCCAGCAGCCAAGTCAGGGGAAGGGGCGGGGAGCTGTTTTTT.

This chain connects TRBV6-5 to TRBJ2-1; TRBD1 matches at 9 bases. V shed 2 bases and J 4 bases; nucleotides not matched to a gene: 6. Germline V CDR1 and CDR2: MNHEY, SVGAGI. CDR3 size: 16 residues. CDR3 in amino acids: CASSYAGQGLYNEQFF. DNA for the CDR3: TGTGCCAGCAGTTACGCGGGACAGGGACTTTACAATGAGCAGTTCTTC.

This clone has just one count. The chain combines TRBV27 with TRBJ2-6; D gene ambiguous. V dropped 2 bases and J dropped 4 bases, with 18 bases sitting between them. The CDR3 covers 18 residues. Germline V gene data show CDR1 as MNHEY and CDR2 as SMNVEV (reference sequence). In DNA form, the CDR3 reads TGTGCCAGCAGTTTAGAGGCCCCGTGGTCCTCCGGGGCCAACGTCCTGACTTTC. Translated, it gives CASSLEAPWSSGANVLTF.

The gene calls are TRBV28 and TRBJ2-7; TRBD2 matches at 7 bases. The germline V gene encodes CDR1 MDHEN and CDR2 SYDVKM. Trimming cost V 5 bases and J 2 bases; bases outside gene matches: 6. The CDR3 has 14 amino acids. CDR3 nucleotides: TGTGCCAGCAGTACTAGACTAGCCCCCTACGAGCAGTACTTC. Translated: CASSTRLAPYEQYF.

V is TRBV14 and J is TRBJ2-1; 7 bases map to TRBD1. Trimming removed 4 bases from V and 6 bases from J; junction bases left unmatched: 9. The germline V gene has CDR1 SGHDN and CDR2 FVKESK. The length of the CDR3 is 15 residues. The CDR3 DNA reads TGTGCCAGCAGCCGCCTGGCACAGGGGACCAATGAGCAGTTCTTC. Encoded protein: CASSRLAQGTNEQFF.

Turning to this clone: At the DNA level, this CDR3 is encoded by other sequences in the same sample as well. The chain joins TRBV7-8 to TRBJ1-1, with D possibly being TRBD1 (6 bases). Trimming left V 3 bases short and J 1 base short, with 6 bases between. Germline CDR1 SGHVS, CDR2 FQNEAQ. CDR3 size: 13 residues. CDR3 amino acids: CASSLGQNTEAFF. The CDR3 DNA is TGTGCCAGCAGCTTGGGACAGAACACTGAAGCTTTCTTT.

This clone was observed a handful of times. The gene calls are TRBV5-6 and TRBJ1-2; D remains unclear. With 3 bases removed from V and 8 bases from J, the gap between germline ends came to 17 bases. Germline CDR1 is SGHDT and CDR2 is YYEEEE. The CDR3 spans 14 residues. The CDR3 region is CASSWGGLTGGYTF. As DNA, the CDR3 is TGTGCCAGCAGCTGGGGAGGTCTCACGGGCGGCTACACCTTC.

This chain links TRBV5-4 with TRBJ2-1, with 11 bases lining up with TRBD2. Losses at the gene ends were 4 bases for V and 5 bases for J; bases not matched to a gene: 5. There are 15 residues in the CDR3. CDR1 is SGHNT and CDR2 is YYREEE in the germline V gene (reference sequence). The CDR3: CASSTGLADHNEQFF. For the CDR3, the DNA is TGTGCCAGCAGCACGGGACTAGCGGACCACAATGAGCAGTTCTTC.

The rearrangement joins TRBV12-3 or TRBV12-4 to TRBJ1-1, with D tentatively TRBD1 (6 bases). There are 12 residues in the CDR3. Between the trimmed V and J ends, which lost 8 bases and 4 bases, there was a span of 11 bases. The CDR3 loop reads CASGGHPTEAFF. In DNA, the CDR3 is TGTGCCAGCGGGGGACACCCCACTGAAGCTTTCTTT.